The 22 T cell receptor beta chains presented below share a single source sample, sequenced in a study of lymphopenia after photon versus proton radiotherapy. The table came from immunoSEQ multiplex PCR; TCRdb's copy has only in-frame clones and leaves some out. Of 70,000 or so clones in the sample, approximately 90% were seen once. The sequenced sample was peripheral blood, obtained from a patient treated with photon-based radiotherapy. The source is a middle-aged woman with cholangiocarcinoma.

This chain uses TRBV5-1 with TRBJ2-1, with D unclear. V lost 4 bases to trimming and J lost 9 bases, with 11 bases between them. CDR1 is SGHRS and CDR2 is YFSETQ in the germline V gene. The CDR3 is 12 amino acids. CDR3 DNA: TGCGCCAGCAGCCCCCCTAGTGGTGAGCAGTTCTTC. As protein: CASSPPSGEQFF.

J is TRBJ1-3 and V is TRBV12-2. TRBV12-2 is labeled a pseudogene. The CDR3 is made up of 19 amino acids. CDR3 DNA: TGTGCAAGTCGCTTAGTCGAAGATTCTAACGTAAGCTCTGGAAACACCATATATTTT. Translated: CASRLVEDSNVSSGNTIYF.

The chain links TRBV30 to TRBJ1-3; D uncertain. V lost 6 bases, J lost 3 bases, and 12 bases lay in between. This CDR3 is 13 amino acids long. CDR1 and CDR2 from the germline V gene are GTSNPN and SVGIG (reference sequence). CDR3 amino acids: CACAVLRGNTIYF. The CDR3 region has the DNA TGTGCCTGTGCGGTGCTCCGTGGAAACACCATATATTTT.

This chain joins TRBV19 and TRBJ2-3; D remains unclear. Trimming left V 6 bases short and J 6 bases short, with 13 bases between. The CDR3 sequence is 13 residues long. CDR1 is LNHDA, CDR2 SQIVND, per germline (reference sequence). CDR3 DNA sequence: TGTGCCAGTAGCGTAAGATACTCGGATACGCAGTATTTT. Translation gives CASSVRYSDTQYF.

The CDR3 protein is CASSFRAGNTEAFF. The CDR3 nucleotides read TGTGCCAGCAGCTTTAGGGCGGGGAACACTGAAGCTTTCTTT. The J gene is TRBJ1-1, the V gene TRBV11-2; D uncertain. V lost 3 bases and J 1 base, leaving 9 bases between the germline ends. This CDR3 contains 14 residues. Per the germline V gene, CDR1 is SGHAT and CDR2 is FQNNGV.

The rearrangement links TRBV5-1 to TRBJ2-5; D unclear. The V gene lost 0 bases and the J gene lost 5 bases, with 14 bases spanning the gap. This CDR3 region has 15 residues. Germline CDR1 and CDR2: SGHRS and YFSETQ. This CDR3 is CASSLVSGSGETQYF. CDR3 coding DNA: TGCGCCAGCAGCTTGGTATCCGGGTCTGGGGAGACCCAGTACTTC.

As regards this clone: This sample includes further DNA sequences coding for the same CDR3. V is TRBV7-3 and J is TRBJ2-6; D gene unclear. The V gene's germline CDR1 is SGHTA and CDR2 FQGTGA. Deletions cut 0 bases from V and 1 base from J, with 4 bases between. CDR3 size: 15 residues. CDR3 coding DNA: TGTGCCAGCAGCTTAACAGGGTCTGGGGCCAACGTCCTGACTTTC. Amino acids: CASSLTGSGANVLTF.

This clone was observed a handful of times. The chain couples TRBV29-1 to TRBJ1-5; D gene ambiguous. The CDR3 contains 13 residues. Deletions cut 8 bases from V and 3 bases from J, with 14 bases between. Germline CDR1 and CDR2: SQVTM and ANQGSEA. The CDR3 is CSFTQTINQPQHF. CDR3 DNA: TGCAGCTTCACACAGACAATCAATCAGCCCCAGCATTTT.

V gene TRBV7-3 combines with J gene TRBJ2-1, with TRBD2 matching 10 bases. Germline V CDR1 and CDR2: SGHTA, FQGTGA. The V gene end was trimmed by 5 bases and the J gene end by 4 bases; junction bases not matched to a gene: 8. The CDR3 loop spans 16 amino acids. The CDR3 sequence: CASSRQASGGYNEQFF. The CDR3 nucleotides are TGTGCCAGCAGCCGTCAGGCTAGCGGGGGTTACAATGAGCAGTTCTTC.

The rearrangement links TRBV11-2 to TRBJ1-6, with TRBD1 as a possible D gene (5 bases). The CDR3 is made up of 17 amino acids. Germline CDR1 and CDR2: SGHAT and FQNNGV. Trimming took off 5 bases at V and 2 bases at J, with 16 bases between the two ends. The CDR3 loop is CASSPGAGRAYNSPLHF. In DNA, the CDR3 is TGTGCCAGCAGCCCCGGGGCCGGACGGGCCTATAATTCACCCCTCCACTTT.

The chain is built from TRBV7-3 and TRBJ2-1; D unclear. The CDR3 length is 14 residues. Germline CDR1 SGHTA, CDR2 FQGTGA. The V end was cut by 5 bases, the J end by 7 bases, with 15 bases between. In nucleotides, the CDR3 is TGTGCCAGCAGCCCGAACGCTGGTTTTAATGAGCAGTTCTTC. Translating it yields CASSPNAGFNEQFF.

The rearrangement links TRBV5-4 to TRBJ2-7; TRBD2 agrees at 13 bases. Germline V gene data show CDR1 as SGHNT and CDR2 as YYREEE (reference sequence). CDR3 length: 15 amino acids. Trimming cost V 2 bases and J 6 bases; bases outside gene matches: 5. CDR3 protein: CASSLTSGGAAEQYF. The CDR3 DNA follows: TGTGCCAGCAGCTTAACTAGCGGGGGGGCCGCCGAGCAGTACTTC.

This rearrangement joins TRBV13 to TRBJ1-1; D gene unclear. The germline gives CDR1 PRHDT, CDR2 FYEKMQ (reference sequence). The length of the CDR3 is 13 residues. The V and J ends lost 1 base and 0 bases respectively, with 3 bases between them. CDR3 sequence (DNA): TGTGCCAGCAGCTTAGATATGAACACTGAAGCTTTCTTT. Amino acid sequence: CASSLDMNTEAFF.

The chain employs TRBV7-2 and TRBJ1-2; a weak D match, TRBD1 (5 bases). This CDR3 contains 13 residues. Germline CDR1 and CDR2: SGHTA and FQGNSA. V was pared by 3 bases and J by 6 bases, with 11 bases between. The CDR3: CASSLGPGDGYTF. For the CDR3, the DNA is TGTGCCAGCAGCTTGGGACCGGGAGATGGCTACACCTTC. The variable domain in full, with the rest retrieved from reference TRBV7-2 and TRBJ1-2, is GAGVSQSPSNKVTEKGKDVELRCDPISGHTALYWYRQSLGQGLEFLIYFQGNSAPDKSGLPSDRFSAERTGGSVSTLTIQRTQQEDSAVYLCASSLGPGDGYTFGSGTRLTVV.

This chain joins TRBV27 and TRBJ1-6; TRBD1 might be the D (5 bases). The CDR3 sequence is 14 residues long. Trimming left V 6 bases short and J 7 bases short, with 13 bases between. Germline-derived CDR1 and CDR2 are MNHEY and SMNVEV (reference sequence). This CDR3 reads CASRPSGQNSPLHF. CDR3 DNA: TGTGCCAGCAGGCCCTCGGGGCAGAATTCACCCCTCCACTTT.

The chain uses TRBV10-3 and TRBJ2-2, with D possibly TRBD2 on 6 matching bases. With 4 bases removed from V and 3 bases from J, the gap between germline ends came to 12 bases. CDR1 is ENHRY and CDR2 is SYGVKD in the germline V gene. CDR3 length: 15 amino acids. CDR3 sequence reads: CAISGLGGYTGELFF. The DNA of the CDR3 is TGTGCCATCAGTGGCCTGGGGGGATACACCGGGGAGCTGTTTTTT.

This sequence joins TRBV7-8 and TRBJ1-2; the D gene is possibly TRBD1 (5 bases). V gave up 0 bases and J gave up 6 bases, with 17 bases separating them. Germline V gene data show CDR1 as SGHVS and CDR2 as FQNEAQ. The CDR3 runs 16 residues. The CDR3 here is CASSLAQKGLGDGYTF. The CDR3 DNA reads as TGTGCCAGCAGCTTAGCGCAGAAGGGGCTTGGGGATGGCTACACCTTC. Combining the CDR3 with reference TRBV7-8 and TRBJ1-2 gives the whole variable domain GAGVSQSPRYKVAKRGQDVALRCDPISGHVSLFWYQQALGQGPEFLTYFQNEAQLDKSGLPSDRFFAERPEGSVSTLKIQRTQQEDSAVYLCASSLAQKGLGDGYTFGSGTRLTVV.

The J gene is TRBJ2-5, the V gene TRBV19; TRBD2 aligns across 7 bases. The V segment lost 3 bases and the J segment 1 base; nucleotides outside the gene matches: 2. Germline values: CDR1 LNHDA, CDR2 SQIVND (reference sequence). The CDR3 runs to 14 residues. CDR3 in amino acids: CASSMGGAQETQYF. The CDR3 DNA follows: TGTGCCAGTAGTATGGGAGGGGCCCAAGAGACCCAGTACTTC.

The V call is TRBV15, the J call TRBJ1-4; tentatively, D is TRBD1 (6 bases). This CDR3 has 17 residues. V lost 0 bases, J lost 7 bases, and 18 bases lay in between. Germline V gene data show CDR1 as LNHNV and CDR2 as YYDKDF (reference sequence). CDR3 coding DNA: TGTGCCACCAGCAGAGACCTAGAACAGGGTGAAGGTGAAAAACTGTTTTTT. Its translation is CATSRDLEQGEGEKLFF. Full variable domain (outside the CDR3, taken from reference TRBV15 and TRBJ1-4): DAMVIQNPRYQVTQFGKPVTLSCSQTLNHNVMYWYQQKSSQAPKLLFHYYDKDFNNEADTPDNFQSRRPNTSFCFLDIRSPGLGDTAMYLCATSRDLEQGEGEKLFFGSGTQLSVL.

The chain has TRBV7-3 and TRBJ2-1; D remains ambiguous. The CDR3 runs to 16 residues. V was pared by 5 bases and J by 8 bases, with 22 bases between. The germline V gene has CDR1 SGHTA and CDR2 FQGTGA. In DNA, the CDR3 is TGTGCCAGCAGCCGCAAGACGAAGGTTAATATCGATGAGCAGTTCTTC. This sequence encodes CASSRKTKVNIDEQFF.

CDR3 protein: CASSTGARNYGYTF. The DNA for the CDR3 is TGTGCCAGCAGCACAGGGGCGCGTAACTATGGCTACACCTTC. The rearrangement uses TRBV27 and TRBJ1-2, with 7 bases that match TRBD1. Germline V gene sequence: CDR1 MNHEY, CDR2 SMNVEV (reference sequence). The ends lost 6 bases at V and 1 base at J; junction bases unmatched: 5. The CDR3 spans 14 residues.

V gene TRBV6-5 combines with J gene TRBJ1-5, with D unresolved. The germline CDR1 and CDR2 sequences are MNHEY and SVGAGI. The V gene lost 2 bases and the J gene lost 3 bases, with 8 bases spanning the gap. The CDR3 extends over 14 amino acids. DNA of the CDR3: TGTGCCAGCAGTTACAGTCCCAACAATCAGCCCCAGCATTTT. Translation gives CASSYSPNNQPQHF.